This TCR beta chain was identified during a study of OX40 agonist ivuxolimab in advanced cancers. Study results and limitations: No antigen was identified for the clonally expanded peripheral T cells.

The CDR3 runs 15 residues. V gave up 8 bases and J gave up 3 bases; unmatched junction bases: 11. In germline, CDR1 is MNHNS, CDR2 SASEGT. This clone was counted once. Its antigen is still unknown. Data came from immunoSEQ multiplex PCR; TCRdb stores just in-frame clones and leaves some out. The sample consists of 20,000 to 25,000 clones, roughly 80% of them appearing once. This receptor was taken from an adult with an advanced solid tumor such as melanoma, head and neck, liver or kidney cancer. V usage is TRBV6-1 and J usage is TRBJ2-7; TRBD2 matches at 9 bases. The material sequenced was CD4+ or CD8+ T cells sorted from blood, taken in a trial of the OX40 agonist ivuxolimab. CDR3 DNA: TGTGCCAGCGACGAAGTAGCGGGGGAAGGCTACGAGCAGTACTTC. It codes for CASDEVAGEGYEQYF.